The 21 T cell receptor beta chains in this list originate from one sample, sequenced in a study of response to subunit inactivated influenza vaccine. TCRdb re-called the RT-PCR reads through MiXCR, storing one row per CDR3 protein. The sample shows about 310,000 distinct CDR3 sequences, approximately 21% of them seen only once. This specimen consisted of PBMCs from blood, obtained approximately 22 months after vaccination. The origin of the receptors is a man aged 50 to 69 who received an inactivated influenza vaccine.

This rearrangement joins TRBV19 to TRBJ1-5; TRBD1 aligns across 10 bases. Germline CDR1 LNHDA, CDR2 SQIVND (reference sequence). The V gene end was trimmed by 5 bases and the J gene end by 0 bases; junction bases not matched to a gene: 7. CDR3 length: 17 residues. The CDR3 coding sequence is TGTGCCAGTAGTGGGGACAGGGGCGAAGGTAGCAATCAGCCCCAGCATTTT. Translating gives CASSGDRGEGSNQPQHF. The variable domain in full, completed from reference TRBV19 and TRBJ1-5, reads DGGITQSPKYLFRKEGQNVTLSCEQNLNHDAMYWYRQDPGQGLRLIYYSQIVNDFQKGDIAEGYSVSREKKESFPLTVTSAQKNPTAFYLCASSGDRGEGSNQPQHFGDGTRLSIL.

V gene TRBV7-9 combines with J gene TRBJ1-2, with 8 bases aligning to TRBD1. The CDR3 has 17 amino acids. Germline assignment: CDR1 SEHNR and CDR2 FQNEAQ (reference sequence). V shed 5 bases and J 2 bases; nucleotides not matched to a gene: 13. The chain's CDR3 is CASSNTGGYYENYGYTF. CDR3 nucleotides: TGTGCCAGCAGCAACACAGGGGGGTATTATGAAAACTATGGCTACACCTTC.

The rearrangement joins TRBV3-1 to TRBJ1-1, with D possibly TRBD1 on 6 matching bases. The CDR3 spans 16 residues. Between the trimmed V and J ends, which lost 0 bases and 0 bases, there was a span of 11 bases. CDR1 and CDR2 from the germline V gene are LGHDT and YNNKEL (reference sequence). The CDR3 DNA reads as TGTGCCAGCAGCCAAGATACGGGGGCGTTGAACACTGAAGCTTTCTTT. It is translated as CASSQDTGALNTEAFF.

This clonotype was picked up many times. The genes are TRBV11-2 and TRBJ2-3, with D unclear. Trimming removed 5 bases at V and 3 bases at J, with 15 bases between. Germline V CDR1 and CDR2: SGHAT, FQNNGV. This CDR3 is 15 amino acids long. CDR3 nucleotide sequence: TGTGCCAGCAGCCAGAGAGACGGCTCTACAGATACGCAGTATTTT. Protein product: CASSQRDGSTDTQYF.

V is TRBV7-9 and J is TRBJ2-7; the D gene is possibly TRBD1 (6 bases). This CDR3 has 16 amino acids. Germline V gives CDR1 SEHNR, CDR2 FQNEAQ (reference sequence). Trimming removed 2 bases from V and 4 bases from J, with 18 bases in between. The CDR3 DNA sequence: TGTGCCAGCAGCTTAACCTCTCGGGGCAGGGGATACGAGCAGTACTTC. It codes for CASSLTSRGRGYEQYF.

The chain employs TRBV7-9 and TRBJ1-1; D unresolved. Germline V gives CDR1 SEHNR, CDR2 FQNEAQ (reference sequence). The CDR3 contains 12 residues. Trimming removed 5 bases from V and 6 bases from J, with 10 bases in between. CDR3 nucleotides: TGTGCCAGCAGCCCGAACGGGGCTGAAGCTTTCTTT. This encodes CASSPNGAEAFF. The full variable domain, with the rest looked up from reference TRBV7-9 and TRBJ1-1, is DTGVSQNPRHKITKRGQNVTFRCDPISEHNRLYWYRQTLGQGPEFLTYFQNEAQLEKSRLLSDRFSAERPKGSFSTLEIQRTEQGDSAMYLCASSPNGAEAFFGQGTRLTVV.

This clonotype turned up a few times. The rearrangement links TRBV28 to TRBJ1-5; D is possibly TRBD1 (5 bases). The CDR3 loop spans 15 amino acids. In germline, CDR1 is MDHEN, CDR2 SYDVKM. Trimming shortened V by 6 bases and J by 7 bases, and 19 bases separated the two germline ends. DNA of the CDR3: TGTGCCAGCAGCATGGTAGCGGGGGTTTGGCAGCCCCAGCATTTT. The encoded protein is CASSMVAGVWQPQHF.

This clonotype was detected only a few times. This chain links TRBV3-1 with TRBJ1-1; D ambiguous. The length of the CDR3 is 13 residues. CDR1 is LGHDT and CDR2 is YNNKEL in the germline V gene (reference sequence). V gave up 0 bases and J gave up 7 bases, with 9 bases separating them. The CDR3 reads CASSQDRVGEAFF. CDR3 coding DNA: TGTGCCAGCAGCCAAGATAGGGTTGGTGAAGCTTTCTTT.

The J gene is TRBJ2-1, the V gene TRBV3-1; no clear D. Per the germline V gene, CDR1 is LGHDT and CDR2 is YNNKEL (reference sequence). Trimming removed 1 base at V and 6 bases at J, with 4 bases between. This CDR3 comprises 12 residues. The CDR3 spells CASSQVFNEQFF. CDR3 DNA sequence: TGTGCCAGCAGCCAAGTCTTCAATGAGCAGTTCTTC.

This clonotype was counted a few times. The chain joins TRBV20-1 to TRBJ1-1; D is possibly TRBD1 (6 bases). The length of the CDR3 is 14 residues. Germline values: CDR1 DFQATT, CDR2 SNEGSKA (reference sequence). V was cut by 4 bases and J by 1 base, with 13 bases left in between. CDR3 DNA: TGCAGTGCTAAGACGGACAGCTCGAACACTGAAGCTTTCTTT. Translation gives CSAKTDSSNTEAFF.

This clonotype was observed once. The rearrangement links TRBV10-2 to TRBJ1-6; 8 bases agree with TRBD1. The CDR3 is 13 residues long. Trimming took 9 bases from V and 6 from J; bases not matched to a gene: 4. Germline loops: CDR1 WSHSY, CDR2 SAAADI. The CDR3 spells CASNRGFNSPLHF. DNA of the CDR3: TGCGCCAGTAACAGGGGGTTTAATTCACCCCTCCACTTT.

This clonotype has just a few counts. The genes are TRBV20-1 and TRBJ1-5; D might be TRBD1 (5 bases). Trimming cost V 3 bases and J 3 bases, with 15 bases left between them. Per germline, CDR1 DFQATT and CDR2 SNEGSKA (reference sequence). The CDR3 is made up of 15 amino acids. For the CDR3, the DNA is TGCAGTGCTAGGAAGAGGGGCGGCGACAATCAGCCCCAGCATTTT. Its translation: CSARKRGGDNQPQHF.

This clonotype showed up just a few times. In nucleotides, the CDR3 is TGCGCCAGCAGCCAAGATTTTGGGGAGCTGTTTTTT. Translating it yields CASSQDFGELFF. The J gene is TRBJ2-2, the V gene TRBV4-3; no clear D gene. Trimming shortened V by 0 bases and J by 8 bases, and 4 bases separated the two germline ends. Germline CDR1 and CDR2: LGHNA and YSLEER. The CDR3 is 12 amino acids.

This clonotype came up a few times. V usage is TRBV2 and J usage is TRBJ1-2; perhaps TRBD1 as D (6 bases). Germline CDR1 SNHLY, CDR2 FYNNEI. There are 15 residues in the CDR3. Trimming removed 4 bases from V and 3 bases from J, with 15 bases in between. CDR3 sequence reads: CASSGSGGLDYGYTF. As DNA, the CDR3 is TGTGCCAGCAGTGGAAGTGGGGGGCTGGACTATGGCTACACCTTC.

This clonotype came up many times. This chain links TRBV30 with TRBJ1-6; a possible D gene is TRBD1 (5 bases). The V and J ends lost 2 bases and 6 bases respectively, with 11 bases between them. The CDR3 has 14 amino acids. Germline V gene sequence: CDR1 GTSNPN, CDR2 SVGIG (reference sequence). CDR3 coding DNA: TGTGCCTGGAGTACCGGGACTATTAATTCACCCCTCCACTTT. Translation: CAWSTGTINSPLHF. Full variable domain (remainder filled in from reference TRBV30 and TRBJ1-6): SQTIHQWPATLVQPVGSPLSLECTVEGTSNPNLYWYRQAAGRGLQLLFYSVGIGQISSEVPQNLSASRPQDRQFILSSKKLLLSDSGFYLCAWSTGTINSPLHFGNGTRLTVT.

The rearrangement joins TRBV29-1 to TRBJ1-2, with no clear D. CDR3 size: 12 residues. V gave up 4 bases and J gave up 8 bases, with 14 bases separating them. Germline assignment: CDR1 SQVTM and CDR2 ANQGSEA. The CDR3 region is CSVASNLGGYTF. CDR3 nucleotides: TGCAGCGTTGCTAGCAACCTGGGGGGCTACACCTTC.

The rearrangement joins TRBV6-5 to TRBJ2-7; D remains ambiguous. Trimming took 3 bases from V and 3 from J, leaving 12 bases between them. There are 14 residues in the CDR3. Germline V lookup: CDR1 MNHEY, CDR2 SVGAGI. The CDR3 is CASSYSAAVYEQYF. The CDR3, as DNA: TGTGCCAGCAGTTATTCGGCTGCCGTCTACGAGCAGTACTTC.

The CDR3 nucleotides read TGCGCCAGCAGCCAAGATCCGGCGCGGGCGGGGCATGGAACTAATGAAAAACTGTTTTTT. Protein sequence: CASSQDPARAGHGTNEKLFF. V is TRBV4-1 and J is TRBJ1-4; weak D call: TRBD1 (5 bases). Germline CDR1 and CDR2: MGHRA and YSYEKL. The V end was cut by 0 bases, the J end by 1 base, with 21 bases between. The CDR3 is 20 amino acids.

The genes are TRBV20-1 and TRBJ2-3; maybe TRBD2 (5 bases). CDR1 and CDR2 (germline): DFQATT, SNEGSKA (reference sequence). V was shortened by 6 bases and J by 2 bases, with 12 bases between the two germline ends. The CDR3 has 13 residues. CDR3 region: CSAAEGPTDTQYF. For the CDR3, the DNA is TGCAGTGCCGCCGAGGGCCCCACAGATACGCAGTATTTT.

This clonotype has just a few counts. This rearrangement joins TRBV2 to TRBJ1-4, with a weak D call TRBD1 (6 bases). Trimming removed 8 bases from V and 12 bases from J, with 19 bases in between. The CDR3 length is 13 residues. Per the germline V gene, CDR1 is SNHLY and CDR2 is FYNNEI. The CDR3 spells CASAKQGWIELFF. The CDR3 coding sequence is TGTGCCAGCGCCAAACAGGGTTGGATCGAACTGTTTTTT.

A single count supports this clonotype. The chain combines TRBV10-3 with TRBJ2-2, with D perhaps matching TRBD2 (6 bases). Germline-derived CDR1 and CDR2 are ENHRY and SYGVKD. Deletions cut 10 bases from V and 6 bases from J, with 18 bases between. This CDR3 contains 14 residues. The CDR3 spells CATRTGGKAGELFF. As DNA, the CDR3 is TGTGCCACCCGGACGGGCGGGAAAGCCGGGGAGCTGTTTTTT.